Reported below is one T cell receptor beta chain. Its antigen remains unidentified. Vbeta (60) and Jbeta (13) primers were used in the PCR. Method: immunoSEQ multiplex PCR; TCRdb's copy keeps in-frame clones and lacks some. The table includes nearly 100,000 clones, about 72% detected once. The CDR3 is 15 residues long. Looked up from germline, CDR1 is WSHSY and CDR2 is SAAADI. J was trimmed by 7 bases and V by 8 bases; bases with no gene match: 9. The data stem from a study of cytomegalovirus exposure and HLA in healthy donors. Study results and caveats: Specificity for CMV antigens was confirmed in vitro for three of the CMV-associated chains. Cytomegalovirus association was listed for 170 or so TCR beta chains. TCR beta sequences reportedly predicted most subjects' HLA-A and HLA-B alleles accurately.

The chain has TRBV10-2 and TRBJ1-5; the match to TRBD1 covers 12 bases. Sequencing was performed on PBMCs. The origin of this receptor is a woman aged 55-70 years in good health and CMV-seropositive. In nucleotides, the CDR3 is TGCGCCAGCGCCGGGACAGGGGGCCTAGGGCAGCCCCAGCATTTT. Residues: CASAGTGGLGQPQHF.